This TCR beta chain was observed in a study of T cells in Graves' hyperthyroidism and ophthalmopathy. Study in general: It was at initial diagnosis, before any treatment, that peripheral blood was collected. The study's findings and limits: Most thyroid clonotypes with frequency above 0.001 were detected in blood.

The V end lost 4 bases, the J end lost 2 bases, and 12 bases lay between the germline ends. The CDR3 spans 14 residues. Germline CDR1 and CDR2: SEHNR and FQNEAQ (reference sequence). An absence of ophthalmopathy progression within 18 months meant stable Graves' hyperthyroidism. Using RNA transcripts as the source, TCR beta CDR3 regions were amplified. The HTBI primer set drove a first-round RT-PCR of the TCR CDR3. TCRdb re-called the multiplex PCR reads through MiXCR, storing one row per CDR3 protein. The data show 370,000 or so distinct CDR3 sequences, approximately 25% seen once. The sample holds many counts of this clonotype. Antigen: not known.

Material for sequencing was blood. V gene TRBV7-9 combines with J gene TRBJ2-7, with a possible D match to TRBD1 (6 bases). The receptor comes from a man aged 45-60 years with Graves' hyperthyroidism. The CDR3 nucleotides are TGTGCCAGCAGCTCTCCGACAGGACCCTACGAGCAGTACTTC. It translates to CASSSPTGPYEQYF.